This entry lists 29 T cell receptor beta chains sequenced from one sample in a study of T cells in Graves' hyperthyroidism and ophthalmopathy. RNA transcripts gave rise to amplified TCR beta CDR3 regions. First-round RT-PCR of the TCR CDR3 relied on the HTBI primer set. One entry per CDR3 protein results from TCRdb running MiXCR on the multiplex PCR reads. This sample has around 300,000 distinct CDR3 sequences, with about 13% found just once. Sequenced input: blood. The receptor source for this set is a woman between 40 and 50 years old with Graves' hyperthyroidism.

Many counts were recorded for this clonotype. The chain combines TRBV6-1 with TRBJ1-2; D is possibly TRBD1 (6 bases). CDR3 length: 15 amino acids. The V and J ends lost 5 bases and 6 bases respectively, with 19 bases between them. Germline V gene data show CDR1 as MNHNS and CDR2 as SASEGT. CDR3 bases: TGTGCCAGCAGTTTCAGCCCAGGGGTAATGAATGGCTACACCTTC. Its protein product is CASSFSPGVMNGYTF.

This clonotype was observed many times. The chain couples TRBV11-2 to TRBJ1-4, with D maybe TRBD1 (6 bases). CDR1 is SGHAT and CDR2 is FQNNGV in the germline V gene. V lost 3 bases and J 5 bases, leaving 13 bases between the germline ends. The CDR3 extends over 15 amino acids. The DNA for the CDR3 is TGTGCCAGCAGCTTCAAGACAGGTGTAAATGAAAAACTGTTTTTT. Protein product: CASSFKTGVNEKLFF.

This clonotype was seen once. A much bigger clone sits one base away, suggesting this may be a read error. V is TRBV12-3 or TRBV12-4 and J is TRBJ1-2, with 7 bases lining up with TRBD1. This CDR3 is built from 13 residues. Trimming cost V 7 bases and J 5 bases; bases outside gene matches: 7. The CDR3 region has the DNA TGTGCCAGCACCCCTGACAGGGATTATGGCTACACCTTC. Translating it yields CASTPDRDYGYTF.

This rearrangement joins TRBV29-1 to TRBJ2-7; 10 nucleotides align to TRBD1. Trimming cost V 5 bases and J 5 bases; bases outside gene matches: 9. This CDR3 is built from 14 residues. Germline CDR1 SQVTM, CDR2 ANQGSEA. The CDR3 region has the DNA TGCAGCGTTCTCGACAGGGGGCGTTCCAACGAGCAGTACTTC. Translating it yields CSVLDRGRSNEQYF.

This clonotype was counted ten times or more. The V gene is TRBV3-1, the J gene TRBJ1-1; TRBD1 matches 8 bases. V lost 6 bases to trimming and J lost 5 bases; unmatched junction nucleotides: 5. CDR1 and CDR2 (germline): LGHDT, YNNKEL (reference sequence). This CDR3 comprises 13 residues. CDR3 sequence reads: CASRIQGGTEAFF. CDR3 sequence (DNA): TGTGCCAGCAGAATACAGGGGGGGACTGAAGCTTTCTTT.

This clonotype has a handful of counts. The genes are TRBV7-8 and TRBJ1-4; TRBD1 is a possible D gene (6 bases). This CDR3 region has 16 residues. Trimming took 5 bases from V and 5 from J, leaving 18 bases between them. In germline, CDR1 is SGHVS, CDR2 FQNEAQ. In nucleotides, the CDR3 is TGTGCCAGCAGCCGAACAGGGACAAGTCAGAATGAAAAACTGTTTTTT. Translation gives CASSRTGTSQNEKLFF. Complete variable domain (other parts from reference TRBV7-8 and TRBJ1-4): GAGVSQSPRYKVAKRGQDVALRCDPISGHVSLFWYQQALGQGPEFLTYFQNEAQLDKSGLPSDRFFAERPEGSVSTLKIQRTQQEDSAVYLCASSRTGTSQNEKLFFGSGTQLSVL.

This clonotype was detected ten times or more. CDR3 DNA sequence: TGTGCCAGCAGCTTGTTGTCGGGGAACTATGGCTACACCTTC. It yields the protein CASSLLSGNYGYTF. This rearrangement joins TRBV5-5 to TRBJ1-2, with D uncertain. The CDR3 runs to 14 residues. Trimming left V 1 base short and J 2 bases short, with 9 bases between. Looked up from germline, CDR1 is SGHKS and CDR2 is YYEKEE (reference sequence).

This clonotype was observed a few times. The V gene is TRBV12-3 or TRBV12-4, the J gene TRBJ1-5, with 10 bases fitting TRBD1. The ends lost 3 bases at V and 1 base at J; junction bases unmatched: 6. This CDR3 is 17 amino acids long. CDR3 nucleotide sequence: TGTGCCAGCAGTTTTGGTGACAGGGGGCGAAGCAATCAGCCCCAGCATTTT. Amino acid sequence: CASSFGDRGRSNQPQHF.

The table lists this clonotype with many counts. The chain is built from TRBV20-1 and TRBJ1-5; perhaps TRBD1 as D (5 bases). Looked up from germline, CDR1 is DFQATT and CDR2 is SNEGSKA (reference sequence). V was trimmed by 5 bases and J by 2 bases, leaving 16 bases between them. CDR3 length equals 15 residues. DNA of the CDR3: TGCAGTGCTGCACCTACGGGGGGGGGCAATCAGCCCCAGCATTTT. This translates into CSAAPTGGGNQPQHF.

This rearrangement joins TRBV24-1 to TRBJ2-3; either TRBD1 or TRBD2 may supply D (5 bases each). CDR3 length: 16 amino acids. With 0 bases removed from V and 6 bases from J, the gap between germline ends came to 15 bases. Germline assignment: CDR1 KGHDR and CDR2 SFDVKD. CDR3 region: CATSDLGQGVGDTQYF. The CDR3, as DNA: TGTGCCACCAGTGATTTGGGGCAGGGAGTGGGTGATACGCAGTATTTT.

This clonotype has a count of ten or more. J is TRBJ2-3 and V is TRBV27, with D perhaps matching TRBD1 (7 bases). This CDR3 contains 15 residues. Trimming stripped 6 bases from V and 2 bases from J, with 15 bases between. CDR1 and CDR2 (germline): MNHEY, SMNVEV (reference sequence). The CDR3 DNA sequence: TGTGCCAGCAGATCGACAGGGAGGAACACAGATACGCAGTATTTT. This sequence encodes CASRSTGRNTDTQYF.

This clonotype was recorded at least ten times. The CDR3 sequence is CASFLGGNTEAFF. The CDR3 nucleotides are TGTGCCAGCTTCTTGGGGGGGAACACTGAAGCTTTCTTT. The rearrangement uses TRBV6-1 and TRBJ1-1; D is perhaps TRBD1 (5 bases). CDR1 MNHNS and CDR2 SASEGT come from the germline V gene. CDR3 length: 13 residues. Deletions cut 8 bases from V and 1 base from J, with 11 bases between.

This clonotype was observed many times. The chain couples TRBV29-1 to TRBJ2-1; maybe TRBD1 (5 bases). The germline CDR1 and CDR2 sequences are SQVTM and ANQGSEA. The CDR3 is 17 amino acids. V was clipped by 1 base and J by 7 bases, with 23 bases between them. The DNA for the CDR3 is TGCAGCGTTGAAGGGCTCCCTAACGGGCGGAAGGGGAATGAGCAGTTCTTC. Translated: CSVEGLPNGRKGNEQFF.

The V call is TRBV12-3 or TRBV12-4, the J call TRBJ1-2; D unclear. The CDR3 is made up of 14 amino acids. Trimming cost V 6 bases and J 3 bases, with 14 bases left between them. CDR3 DNA sequence: TGTGCCAGCAGGCCTTTGGACGCGGACTATGGCTACACCTTC. Its protein is CASRPLDADYGYTF.

Ten or more counts support this clonotype. The chain uses TRBV6-1 and TRBJ1-3; D unresolved. The length of the CDR3 is 14 residues. Trimming stripped 4 bases from V and 0 bases from J, with 7 bases between. In germline, CDR1 is MNHNS, CDR2 SASEGT. This CDR3 is CASSVSLSGNTIYF. The CDR3, as DNA: TGTGCCAGCAGTGTTTCTCTCTCTGGAAACACCATATATTTT.

The rearrangement joins TRBV4-2 to TRBJ1-6; D unclear. V was shortened by 1 base and J by 7 bases, with 11 bases between the two germline ends. CDR1 and CDR2 from the germline V gene are LGHNA and YNFKEQ. The CDR3 has 15 residues. The CDR3 region is CASSQVEGVNSPLHF. The CDR3 region has the DNA TGTGCCAGCAGCCAAGTTGAAGGCGTCAATTCACCCCTCCACTTT.

This clonotype was detected ten times or more. The V and J genes are TRBV20-1 and TRBJ2-7; D is perhaps TRBD2 (6 bases). CDR3 length equals 12 residues. Germline CDR1 reads DFQATT; CDR2 reads SNEGSKA (reference sequence). The germline V and J ends were trimmed by 2 bases and 7 bases, with 12 bases remaining between them. The CDR3 is CSARRGIGEQYF. The DNA for the CDR3 is TGCAGTGCTAGACGGGGGATTGGGGAGCAGTACTTC.

This clonotype was detected many times. This chain links TRBV3-1 with TRBJ1-1, with 7 bases identical to TRBD1. After removal of 3 bases from V and 1 base from J, the junction contained 11 bases not matched to a gene. This CDR3 contains 17 residues. Germline V lookup: CDR1 LGHDT, CDR2 YNNKEL (reference sequence). The CDR3 DNA sequence: TGTGCCAGCAGCCAGAACACTTGGGGACAGCAGAACACTGAAGCTTTCTTT. Encoded protein: CASSQNTWGQQNTEAFF.

This rearrangement joins TRBV12-3 or TRBV12-4 to TRBJ1-6; D uncertain. Between the trimmed V and J ends, which lost 5 bases and 5 bases, there was a span of 22 bases. CDR3 size: 18 residues. CDR3 in amino acids: CASSPGVGQFDDNSPLHF. As DNA, the CDR3 is TGTGCCAGCAGTCCCGGGGTTGGCCAGTTCGACGATAATTCACCCCTCCACTTT.

This clonotype occurred a few times. V usage is TRBV6-2 or TRBV6-3 and J usage is TRBJ2-5, with D possibly TRBD2 on 5 matching bases. V was pared by 4 bases and J by 9 bases, with 15 bases between. The CDR3 consists of 13 residues. Germline V CDR1 and CDR2: MNHEY, SVGEGT. The CDR3 DNA follows: TGTGCCAGCAGTTTAGATCCGGGATTGGCCCAGTACTTC. It encodes CASSLDPGLAQYF.

This clonotype appeared many times. The CDR3 loop is CASSEMDRGGYTF. In DNA form, the CDR3 reads TGTGCCAGCAGTGAAATGGACAGGGGTGGCTACACCTTC. The V gene is TRBV2, the J gene TRBJ1-2; 9 bases are shared with TRBD1. Germline loops: CDR1 SNHLY, CDR2 FYNNEI. The CDR3 has 13 residues. Trimming took 2 bases from V and 7 from J; bases not matched to a gene: 2.

This clonotype was seen many times. The gene calls are TRBV28 and TRBJ1-1; D might be TRBD1 (6 bases). Trimming removed 6 bases at V and 5 bases at J, with 16 bases between. Germline V gene data show CDR1 as MDHEN and CDR2 as SYDVKM. The CDR3 length is 14 residues. CDR3 region: CASRSTRGGTEAFF. In DNA, the CDR3 is TGTGCCAGCAGATCTACCAGGGGTGGTACTGAAGCTTTCTTT. Supplemented by reference TRBV28 and TRBJ1-1, the full variable domain reads DVKVTQSSRYLVKRTGEKVFLECVQDMDHENMFWYRQDPGLGLRLIYFSYDVKMKEKGDIPEGYSVSREKKERFSLILESASTNQTSMYLCASRSTRGGTEAFFGQGTRLTVV.

The table lists this clonotype with many counts. This rearrangement joins TRBV6-1 to TRBJ1-1; TRBD1 is a possible D gene (6 bases). The V end lost 7 bases, the J end lost 4 bases, and 13 bases lay between the germline ends. The CDR3 spans 13 residues. Germline-derived CDR1 and CDR2 are MNHNS and SASEGT. CDR3 loop: CASTRPGVTEAFF. CDR3 bases: TGTGCCAGCACCCGCCCAGGGGTCACTGAAGCTTTCTTT.

CDR3 in amino acids: CASSPSSGTGGYTF. The CDR3 DNA sequence: TGCGCCAGCAGCCCCTCTTCAGGAACAGGGGGCTACACCTTC. This chain links TRBV5-1 with TRBJ1-2; D perhaps matches TRBD1 (6 bases). V was cut by 4 bases and J by 8 bases, with 18 bases left in between. This CDR3 has 14 residues. Germline CDR1 is SGHRS and CDR2 is YFSETQ.

This clonotype turned up a few times. The genes are TRBV12-3 or TRBV12-4 and TRBJ2-4, with D perhaps TRBD1 or TRBD2 (5 bases each). Trimming removed 5 bases at V and 8 bases at J, with 10 bases between. The CDR3 sequence is 12 residues long. This chain's CDR3 is CASSPEGYIQYF. CDR3 bases: TGTGCCAGCAGTCCAGAGGGGTACATTCAGTACTTC.

In this sample, this clonotype turned up many times. This chain connects TRBV7-9 to TRBJ1-2; the D is unclear. This CDR3 is 17 amino acids long. Trimming took off 4 bases at V and 2 bases at J, with 20 bases between the two ends. Germline CDR1 SEHNR, CDR2 FQNEAQ (reference sequence). This CDR3 is CASSSSGPLPENYGYTF. CDR3 bases: TGTGCCAGCAGCTCCTCCGGGCCTCTACCCGAGAACTATGGCTACACCTTC.

This clonotype was observed many times. This chain uses TRBV20-1 with TRBJ2-3; D is uncertain. This CDR3 contains 14 residues. Germline V CDR1 and CDR2: DFQATT, SNEGSKA (reference sequence). Between the trimmed V and J ends, which lost 1 base and 3 bases, there was a span of 11 bases. The CDR3 nucleotides read TGCAGTGCTAGAGGTGGTTACCGGACAGATACGCAGTATTTT. It specifies CSARGGYRTDTQYF.

This clonotype was observed many times. This chain joins TRBV11-3 and TRBJ2-1; 9 bases are shared with TRBD2. Per the germline V gene, CDR1 is SGHNT and CDR2 is YENEEA. V was pared by 5 bases and J by 9 bases, with 5 bases of the junction left unmatched. The CDR3 covers 13 residues. The CDR3 DNA is TGTGCCAGCAGCAAAAGACTAGCGGTTGAGCAGTTCTTC. As protein: CASSKRLAVEQFF.

This clonotype was counted many times. This chain joins TRBV3-1 and TRBJ2-7, with TRBD2 identical over 7 bases. The CDR3 spans 15 residues. After removal of 3 bases from V and 2 bases from J, the junction contained 7 bases not matched to a gene. CDR1 and CDR2 from the germline V gene are LGHDT and YNNKEL (reference sequence). Written as DNA, the CDR3 is TGTGCCAGCAGCCAGGAGCCTAGCGGAGCCTACGAGCAGTACTTC. Translating it yields CASSQEPSGAYEQYF.